The TCR beta chain under discussion was sequenced for a study of control samples from healthy donors and cancer patients (dated by TCRdb to between 2020 and 2021). Preparation of the library involved the immunoSEQ multiplex PCR assay. TCRdb holds this immuneACCESS table with in-frame rearrangements only. Some clones are missing; in checked studies, unresolved V genes explain under half, and the rest has no known cause. This sample has around 120,000 clones in its table, and roughly 88% of those were observed once. The biggest ten clones account for less than 3.5% of the sample. About this clone: Its antigen remains undetermined. No base quality information exists; no much larger clone differs at one position.

CDR3 length: 13 amino acids, cysteine to phenylalanine. The only DNA kept is the CDR3, 39 bases in frame from the first base. For CDR1 and CDR2, the germline V gene lists MGHRA and YSYEKL. V gives up 8 bases and J gives up 4 bases, and the segment between their germline ends measures 9 bases. The TCR comes from a man aged 35-49 years in good health. The sequenced sample was blood. The sequence links TRBV4-1 to TRBJ1-6; a weak D assignment points to TRBD1 (6 bases agree). The CDR3 protein: CASGGTYNSPLHF. The DNA is as follows: TGCGCCAGCGGCGGGACATATAATTCACCCCTCCACTTT.